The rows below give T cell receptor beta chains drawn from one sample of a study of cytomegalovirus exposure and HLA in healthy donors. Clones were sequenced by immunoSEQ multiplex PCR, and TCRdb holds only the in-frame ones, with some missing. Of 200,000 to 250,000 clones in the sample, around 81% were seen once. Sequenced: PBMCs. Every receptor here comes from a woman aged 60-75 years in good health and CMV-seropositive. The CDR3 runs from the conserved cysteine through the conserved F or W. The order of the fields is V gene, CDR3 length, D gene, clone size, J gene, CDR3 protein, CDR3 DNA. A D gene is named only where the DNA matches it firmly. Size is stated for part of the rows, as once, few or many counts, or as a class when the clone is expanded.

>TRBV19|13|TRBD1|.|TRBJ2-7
CASRRTGYNEQYF
TGTGCCAGTAGGAGGACAGGGTATAACGAGCAGTACTTC
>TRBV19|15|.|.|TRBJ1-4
CASSSRRVWNEKLFF
TGTGCCAGTAGTTCCCGCAGGGTATGGAATGAAAAACTGTTTTTT
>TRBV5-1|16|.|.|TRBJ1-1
CASSTNRVSANTEAFF
TGCGCCAGCAGCACAAACAGGGTTTCGGCGAACACTGAAGCTTTCTTT
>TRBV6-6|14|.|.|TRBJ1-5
CASYAGGENQPQHF
TGTGCCAGCTACGCAGGAGGGGAGAATCAGCCCCAGCATTTT
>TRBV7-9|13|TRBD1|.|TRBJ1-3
CASTTGTGNTIYF
TGTGCCAGCACGACAGGGACTGGAAACACCATATATTTT
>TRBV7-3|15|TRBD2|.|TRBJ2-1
CASSLTAGGWNEQFF
TGTGCCAGCAGCTTAACGGCGGGAGGGTGGAATGAGCAGTTCTTC
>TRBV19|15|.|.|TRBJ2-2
CASSRNPRSTGELFF
TGTGCCAGTAGCCGAAACCCCCGGAGCACCGGGGAGCTGTTTTTT
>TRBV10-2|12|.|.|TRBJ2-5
CASGSVQETQYF
TGCGCCAGCGGGAGTGTACAAGAGACCCAGTACTTC
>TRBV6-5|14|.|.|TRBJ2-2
CASTRPGDTGELFF
TGTGCCAGCACCCGCCCGGGGGACACCGGGGAGCTGTTTTTT
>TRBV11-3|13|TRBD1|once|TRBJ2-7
CASSGQGTYEQYF
TGTGCCAGCAGCGGACAGGGAACCTACGAGCAGTACTTC
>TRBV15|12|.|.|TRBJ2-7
CATSSDNYEQYF
TGTGCCACCAGCTCTGACAACTACGAGCAGTACTTC
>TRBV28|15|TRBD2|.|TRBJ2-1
CASSFLGRAYNEQFF
TGTGCCAGCAGTTTCCTCGGGAGGGCCTACAATGAGCAGTTCTTC
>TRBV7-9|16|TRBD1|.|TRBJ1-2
CASSLEEGARTNGYTF
TGTGCCAGCAGCTTAGAAGAGGGGGCGAGGACCAATGGCTACACCTTC
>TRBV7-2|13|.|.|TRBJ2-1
CASSLTIRDEQFF
TGTGCCAGCAGCTTAACTATACGGGATGAGCAGTTCTTC
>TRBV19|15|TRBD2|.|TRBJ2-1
CASSIDGTRATPQFF
TGTGCCAGTAGTATAGATGGGACTAGGGCTACCCCCCAGTTCTTC
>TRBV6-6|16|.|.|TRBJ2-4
CASSLGGRRGRDIQYF
TGTGCCAGCAGTCTAGGCGGAAGGAGGGGAAGGGACATTCAGTACTTC